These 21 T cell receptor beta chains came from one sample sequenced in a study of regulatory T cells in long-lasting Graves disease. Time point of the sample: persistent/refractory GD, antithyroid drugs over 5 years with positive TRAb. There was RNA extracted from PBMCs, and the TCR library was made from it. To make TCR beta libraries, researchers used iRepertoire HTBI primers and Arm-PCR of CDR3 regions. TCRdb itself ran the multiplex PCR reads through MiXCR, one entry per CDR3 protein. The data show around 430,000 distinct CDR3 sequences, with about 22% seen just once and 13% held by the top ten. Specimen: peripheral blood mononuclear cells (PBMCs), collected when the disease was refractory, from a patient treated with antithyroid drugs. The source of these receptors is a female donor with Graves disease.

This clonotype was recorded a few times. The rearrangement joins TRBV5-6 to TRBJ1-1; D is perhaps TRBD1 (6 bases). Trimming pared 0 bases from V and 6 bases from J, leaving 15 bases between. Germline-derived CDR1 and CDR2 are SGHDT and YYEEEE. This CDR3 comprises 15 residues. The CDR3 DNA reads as TGTGCCAGCAGCTTGGAGTTGCAGGGGTGGCCTGAAGCTTTCTTT. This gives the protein CASSLELQGWPEAFF. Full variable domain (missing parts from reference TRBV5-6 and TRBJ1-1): DAGVTQSPTHLIKTRGQQVTLRCSPKSGHDTVSWYQQALGQGPQFIFQYYEEEERQRGNFPDRFSGHQFPNYSSELNVNALLLGDSALYLCASSLELQGWPEAFFGQGTRLTVV.

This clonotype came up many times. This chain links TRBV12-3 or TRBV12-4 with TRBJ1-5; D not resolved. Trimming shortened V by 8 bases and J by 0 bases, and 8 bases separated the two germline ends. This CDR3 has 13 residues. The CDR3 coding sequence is TGTGCCAGCTCTAGTTTTAGCAATCAGCCCCAGCATTTT. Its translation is CASSSFSNQPQHF.

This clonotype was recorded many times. CDR3 bases: TGTGCCAGCAGTTTATTAGGGAACGGGAATCAGCCCCAGCATTTT. The encoded protein is CASSLLGNGNQPQHF. The chain is built from TRBV28 and TRBJ1-5; the D is unclear. Trimming left V 1 base short and J 4 bases short, with 11 bases between. Germline-derived CDR1 and CDR2 are MDHEN and SYDVKM. The CDR3 consists of 15 residues.

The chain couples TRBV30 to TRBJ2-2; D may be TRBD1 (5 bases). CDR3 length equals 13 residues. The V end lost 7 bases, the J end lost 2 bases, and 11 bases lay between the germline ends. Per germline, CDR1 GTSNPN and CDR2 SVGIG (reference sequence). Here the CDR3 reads CASLGRNTGELFF. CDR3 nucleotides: TGTGCCTCCCTGGGGCGCAACACCGGGGAGCTGTTTTTT.

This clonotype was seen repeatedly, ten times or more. DNA of the CDR3: TGTGCCAGCAGTTTAGGCGGGGCCTCGACGTATGGCTACACCTTC. Amino acids: CASSLGGASTYGYTF. The chain uses TRBV12-3 or TRBV12-4 and TRBJ1-2, with a possible D match to TRBD1 (5 bases). This CDR3 is built from 15 residues. Trimming stripped 1 base from V and 5 bases from J, with 14 bases between.

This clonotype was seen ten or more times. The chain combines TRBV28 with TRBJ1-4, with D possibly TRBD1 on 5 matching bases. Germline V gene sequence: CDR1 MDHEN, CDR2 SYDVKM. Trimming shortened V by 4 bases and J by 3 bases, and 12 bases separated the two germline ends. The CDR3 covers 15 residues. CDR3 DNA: TGTGCCAGCAGTTATACGGGGGAGGCTAATGAAAAACTGTTTTTT. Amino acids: CASSYTGEANEKLFF.

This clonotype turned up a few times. The CDR3 bases are TGTGCCAGCAGTTACTCGGGAAACTCCGGAGAGCAGTTCTTC. Translated, it gives CASSYSGNSGEQFF. The V gene is TRBV6-2 or TRBV6-3, the J gene TRBJ2-1; D unresolved. V was cut by 0 bases and J by 10 bases, with 13 bases left in between. Germline V gives CDR1 MNHEY, CDR2 SVGEGT. The length of the CDR3 is 14 residues.

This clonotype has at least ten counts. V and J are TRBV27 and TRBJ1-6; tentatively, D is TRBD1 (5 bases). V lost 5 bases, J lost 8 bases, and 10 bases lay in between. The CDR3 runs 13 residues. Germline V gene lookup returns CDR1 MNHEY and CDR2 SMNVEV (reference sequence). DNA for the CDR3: TGTGCCAGCAGTCCGCCGGGGGATTCACCCCTCCACTTT. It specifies CASSPPGDSPLHF.

The CDR3 loop reads CSARDPIAGNYEQYF. CDR3 DNA sequence: TGCAGTGCTAGAGACCCGATAGCGGGAAACTACGAGCAGTACTTC. V is TRBV20-1 and J is TRBJ2-7, with 8 bases lining up with TRBD2. The CDR3 runs to 15 residues. Trimming cost V 0 bases and J 3 bases; bases outside gene matches: 7. Germline CDR1 reads DFQATT; CDR2 reads SNEGSKA (reference sequence).

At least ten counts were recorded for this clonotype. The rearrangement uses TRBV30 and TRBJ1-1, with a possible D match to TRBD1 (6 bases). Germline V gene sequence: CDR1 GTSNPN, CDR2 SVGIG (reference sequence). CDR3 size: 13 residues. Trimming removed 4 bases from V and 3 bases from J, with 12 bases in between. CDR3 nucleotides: TGTGCCTGGAACAGGGTGGGGTACACTGAAGCTTTCTTT. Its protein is CAWNRVGYTEAFF.

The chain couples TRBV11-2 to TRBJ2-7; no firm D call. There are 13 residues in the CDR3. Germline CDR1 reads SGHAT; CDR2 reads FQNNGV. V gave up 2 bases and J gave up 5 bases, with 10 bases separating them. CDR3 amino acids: CASSLLVFDEQYF. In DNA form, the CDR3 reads TGTGCCAGCAGCTTATTGGTTTTCGACGAGCAGTACTTC.

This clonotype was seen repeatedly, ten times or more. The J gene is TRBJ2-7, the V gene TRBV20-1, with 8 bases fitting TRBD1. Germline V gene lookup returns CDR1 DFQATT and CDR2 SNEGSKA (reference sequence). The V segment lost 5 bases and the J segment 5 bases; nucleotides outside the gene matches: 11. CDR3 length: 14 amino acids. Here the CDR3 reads CSASQRGQVHEQYF. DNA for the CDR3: TGCAGTGCTTCACAAAGGGGACAGGTCCACGAGCAGTACTTC.

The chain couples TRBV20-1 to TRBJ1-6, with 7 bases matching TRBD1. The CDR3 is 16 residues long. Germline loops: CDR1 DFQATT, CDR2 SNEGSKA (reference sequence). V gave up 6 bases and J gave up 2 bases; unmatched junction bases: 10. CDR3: CSALKGTAPYNSPLHF. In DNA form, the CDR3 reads TGCAGTGCCCTAAAGGGGACAGCGCCCTATAATTCACCCCTCCACTTT.

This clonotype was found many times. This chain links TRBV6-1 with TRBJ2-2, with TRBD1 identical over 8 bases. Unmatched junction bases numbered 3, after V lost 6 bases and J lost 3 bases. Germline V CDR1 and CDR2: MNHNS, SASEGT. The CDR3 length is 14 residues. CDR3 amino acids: CASRTGAYTGELFF. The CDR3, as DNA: TGTGCCAGCAGGACAGGGGCTTACACCGGGGAGCTGTTTTTT.

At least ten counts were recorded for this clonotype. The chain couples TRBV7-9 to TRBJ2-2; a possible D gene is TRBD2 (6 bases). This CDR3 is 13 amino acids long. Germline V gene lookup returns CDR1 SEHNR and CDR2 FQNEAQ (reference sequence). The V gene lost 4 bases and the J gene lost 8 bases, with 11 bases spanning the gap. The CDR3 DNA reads TGTGCCAGCAGCTCGGCTAGCGCAGGGGAGCTGTTTTTT. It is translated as CASSSASAGELFF.

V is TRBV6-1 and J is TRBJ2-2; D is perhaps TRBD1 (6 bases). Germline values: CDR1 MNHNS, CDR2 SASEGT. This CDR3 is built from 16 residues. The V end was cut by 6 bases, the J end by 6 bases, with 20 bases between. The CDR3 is CASSPRGTSPAGELFF. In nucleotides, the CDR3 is TGTGCCAGCAGCCCCCGTGGGACATCCCCCGCCGGGGAGCTGTTTTTT.

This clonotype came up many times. The CDR3 coding sequence is TGTGCCAGCAGGGACAGCCAAAATCAGCCCCAGCATTTT. This sequence encodes CASRDSQNQPQHF. V and J are TRBV11-2 and TRBJ1-5; D possibly corresponds to TRBD1 (6 bases). Germline V CDR1 and CDR2: SGHAT, FQNNGV. Deletions cut 6 bases from V and 4 bases from J, with 10 bases between. There are 13 residues in the CDR3.

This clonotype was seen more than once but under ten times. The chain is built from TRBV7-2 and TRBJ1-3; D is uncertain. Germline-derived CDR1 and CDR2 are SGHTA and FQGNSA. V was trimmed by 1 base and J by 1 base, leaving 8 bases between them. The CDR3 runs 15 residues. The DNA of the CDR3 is TGTGCCAGCAGCTTAGAAGGGTGGTCTGGAAACACCATATATTTT. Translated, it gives CASSLEGWSGNTIYF.

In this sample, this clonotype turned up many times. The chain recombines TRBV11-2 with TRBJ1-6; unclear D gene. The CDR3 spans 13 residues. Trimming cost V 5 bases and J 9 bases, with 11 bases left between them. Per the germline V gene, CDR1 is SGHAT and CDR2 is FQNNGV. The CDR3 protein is CASSTGNGSPLHF. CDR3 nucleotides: TGTGCCAGCAGCACCGGGAATGGTTCACCCCTCCACTTT.

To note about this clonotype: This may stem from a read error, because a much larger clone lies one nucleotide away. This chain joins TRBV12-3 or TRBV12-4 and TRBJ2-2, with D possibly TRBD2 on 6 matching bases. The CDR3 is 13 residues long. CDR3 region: CASSSSGTGGLFF. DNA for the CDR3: TGTGCCAGCAGCTCATCAGGCACCGGGGGGCTGTTTTTT.

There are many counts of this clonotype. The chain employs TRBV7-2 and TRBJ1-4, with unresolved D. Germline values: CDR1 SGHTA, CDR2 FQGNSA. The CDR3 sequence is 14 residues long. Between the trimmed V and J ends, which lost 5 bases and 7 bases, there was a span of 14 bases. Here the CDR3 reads CASSPHGVGEKLFF. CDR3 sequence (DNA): TGTGCCAGCAGCCCCCACGGGGTGGGTGAAAAACTGTTTTTT.